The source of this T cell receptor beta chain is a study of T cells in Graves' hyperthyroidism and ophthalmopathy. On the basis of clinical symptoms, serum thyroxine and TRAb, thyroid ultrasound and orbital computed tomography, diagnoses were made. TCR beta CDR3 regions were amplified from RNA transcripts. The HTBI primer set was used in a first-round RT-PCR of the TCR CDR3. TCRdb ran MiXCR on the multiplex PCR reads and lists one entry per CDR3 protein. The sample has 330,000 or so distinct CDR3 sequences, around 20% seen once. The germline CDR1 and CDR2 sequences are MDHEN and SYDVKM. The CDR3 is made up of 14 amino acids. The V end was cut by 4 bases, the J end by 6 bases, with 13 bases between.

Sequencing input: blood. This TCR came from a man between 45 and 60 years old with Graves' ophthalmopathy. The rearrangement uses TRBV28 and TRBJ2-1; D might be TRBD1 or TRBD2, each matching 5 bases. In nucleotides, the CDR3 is TGTGCCAGCAGTTCATGGGGGAGCGGCAATGAGCAGTTCTTC. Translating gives CASSSWGSGNEQFF.